This T cell receptor beta chain was captured in a study of cytomegalovirus exposure and HLA in healthy donors. This clone was seen more than once but under ten times. Its antigen remains unknown. Whole-study findings and limits: Most TCR sequences were seen very rarely across donors, but some public TCRs occurred in many. According to an earlier analysis, most TCR beta V segments yielded productive rearrangements about 90% or about 30% of the time.

The CDR3 runs to 19 residues. Germline V gene sequence: CDR1 MNHNS, CDR2 SASEGT. Trimming removed 4 bases from V and 0 bases from J; junction bases left unmatched: 9. Use of 60 Vbeta and 13 Jbeta primers characterized the PCR. The repertoire was sequenced with immunoSEQ multiplex PCR; TCRdb's copy has only in-frame clones and lacks some. The table shows approximately 130,000 clones, with about four fifths occurring only once. The specimen was PBMCs. The receptor comes from a male donor in good health and CMV-seronegative. The V and J genes are TRBV6-1 and TRBJ2-1, with TRBD2 matching over 13 bases. The CDR3 DNA sequence: TGTGCCAGCAGTGGCAGGACTAGCGGGGGCCTTAGCTCCTACAATGAGCAGTTCTTC. Its translation: CASSGRTSGGLSSYNEQFF.